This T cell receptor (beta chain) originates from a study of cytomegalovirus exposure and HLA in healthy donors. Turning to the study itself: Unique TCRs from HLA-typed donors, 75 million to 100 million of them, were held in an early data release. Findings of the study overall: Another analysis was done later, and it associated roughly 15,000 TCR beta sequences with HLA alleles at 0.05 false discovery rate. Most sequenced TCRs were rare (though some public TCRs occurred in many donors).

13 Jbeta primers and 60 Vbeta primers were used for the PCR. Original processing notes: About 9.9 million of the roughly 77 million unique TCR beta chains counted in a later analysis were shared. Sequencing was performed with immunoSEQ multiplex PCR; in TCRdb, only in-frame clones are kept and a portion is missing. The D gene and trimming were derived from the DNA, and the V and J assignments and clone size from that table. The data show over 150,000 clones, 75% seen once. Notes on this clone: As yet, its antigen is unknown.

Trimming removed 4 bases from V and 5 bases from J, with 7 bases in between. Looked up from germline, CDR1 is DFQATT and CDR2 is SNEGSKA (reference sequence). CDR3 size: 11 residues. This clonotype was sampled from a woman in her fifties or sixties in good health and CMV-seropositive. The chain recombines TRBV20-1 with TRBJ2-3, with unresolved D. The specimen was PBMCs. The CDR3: CSAKSRDTQYF. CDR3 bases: TGCAGTGCTAAGTCGAGAGATACGCAGTATTTT.